These 32 T cell receptor beta chains originate from one sample sequenced in a study of post-analysis software for immune sequencing data. The antigens of these receptors remain unknown. Researchers reported that TCR beta cDNA libraries carried unique molecular identifiers. MiXCR, run by TCRdb on the PCR reads, gives a single entry per CDR3 protein. The sample carries 740,000 or so distinct CDR3 sequences, approximately 53% recorded once. Study conclusions and caveats: A handful of TRBV segments appeared more often in patients than in controls, and TRBV5-6, TRBV5-1 and TRBV20-1 were among these.

The sequenced material came from blood. The receptor source for this set is a girl aged 10 to 17 with multiple sclerosis.

V gene TRBV21-1 combines with J gene TRBJ2-4; TRBD2 is the table's D call, not checked against the DNA. TRBV21-1 represents a pseudogene. CDR3 length equals 16 residues. The CDR3 DNA sequence: TGTGCCAGTCCAATAAATACGGGACTCCCAAGAAACATTCAGTACTTC. Residues: CASPINTGLPRNIQYF.

The rearrangement joins TRBV5-1 to TRBJ2-1; 7 nucleotides agree with TRBD2. CDR1 and CDR2 from the germline V gene are SGHRS and YFSETQ. The CDR3 runs 18 residues. With 3 bases clipped from V and 1 base from J, the junction kept 13 bases outside the gene matches. The CDR3 DNA follows: TGCGCCAGCAGCTCAGCCTTGACGGGAGGTAGGTCCTACAATGAGCAGTTCTTC. Translated: CASSSALTGGRSYNEQFF.

The chain carries TRBV15 and TRBJ2-1, with 13 bases matching TRBD2. The trim removed 1 base at V and 0 bases at J, leaving 0 bases unmatched. The CDR3 is 17 amino acids. The germline V gene has CDR1 LNHNV and CDR2 YYDKDF (reference sequence). This CDR3 is CATSRGTSGSSYNEQFF. In DNA form, the CDR3 reads TGTGCCACCAGCAGAGGGACTAGCGGGAGCTCCTACAATGAGCAGTTCTTC.

This chain connects TRBV4-1 to TRBJ2-1; D is perhaps TRBD2 (5 bases). V was pared by 0 bases and J by 8 bases, with 23 bases between. The CDR3 is 18 residues long. Germline V gene data show CDR1 as MGHRA and CDR2 as YSYEKL. In DNA form, the CDR3 reads TGCGCCAGCAGCCAAGATTCCCATAGAGGGAGACCTACGGATGAGCAGTTCTTC. It yields the protein CASSQDSHRGRPTDEQFF.

About this clonotype itself: Relative to the germline gene, one junction end is altered; a read error may explain this. V gene TRBV20-1 combines with J gene TRBJ2-1; tentative D call: TRBD2 (5 bases). The closer fit of TRBJ2-7 to the DNA end suggests the J call may be wrong. CDR1 is DFQATT, CDR2 SNEGSKA, per germline (reference sequence). This CDR3 comprises 14 residues. The CDR3 loop is CGAIVLALGGEQYF. The DNA of the CDR3 is TGCGGTGCTATAGTGCTAGCTTTGGGTGGCGAGCAGTACTTC.

This chain links TRBV10-3 with TRBJ1-5; the D is unclear. CDR1 is ENHRY, CDR2 SYGVKD, per germline. The CDR3 sequence is 12 residues long. V lost 3 bases, J lost 10 bases, and 10 bases lay in between. CDR3 in DNA: TGTGCCATCAGTGACCCCAACCGCCCCCAGCATTTT. As protein: CAISDPNRPQHF.

In its sample, this clonotype was seen a few times. The genes are TRBV12-3 or TRBV12-4 and TRBJ1-2; 8 bases agree with TRBD1. The CDR3 sequence is 14 residues long. After removal of 2 bases from V and 7 bases from J, the junction contained 6 bases not matched to a gene. This CDR3 reads CASSLSGGLSGYTF. The DNA of the CDR3 is TGTGCCAGCAGTTTATCAGGGGGCCTCTCTGGCTACACCTTC.

The V gene is TRBV7-9, the J gene TRBJ1-5; TRBD1 is a possible D gene (6 bases). The CDR3 has 13 residues. V lost 1 base to trimming and J lost 11 bases, with 12 bases between them. Germline CDR1 SEHNR, CDR2 FQNEAQ (reference sequence). For the CDR3, the DNA is TGTGCCAGCAGCTTAGAATCGGGGGCCGCCCAGCATTTT. Its protein is CASSLESGAAQHF.

This clonotype was picked up a small number of times. CDR3: CSVAEGATGANVLTF. The CDR3 DNA reads TGCAGCGTTGCGGAGGGGGCGACTGGGGCCAACGTCCTGACTTTC. This sequence joins TRBV29-1 and TRBJ2-6; D might be TRBD1 (7 bases). The germline V gene encodes CDR1 SQVTM and CDR2 ANQGSEA. The V end was cut by 4 bases, the J end by 2 bases, with 12 bases between. The CDR3 totals 15 residues.

The gene calls are TRBV6-6 and TRBJ2-1; 7 bases match TRBD2. This CDR3 has 16 amino acids. After removal of 2 bases from V and 5 bases from J, the junction contained 9 bases not matched to a gene. Germline CDR1 MNHNY, CDR2 SVGAGI (reference sequence). The CDR3 reads CASSYARAGGNNEQFF. The CDR3 DNA sequence: TGTGCCAGCAGTTACGCACGTGCCGGGGGGAACAATGAGCAGTTCTTC.

The V gene is TRBV29-1, the J gene TRBJ2-1, with 12 bases identical to TRBD2. With V trimmed by 7 bases and J by 7 bases, 8 bases remained unmatched. Germline V gives CDR1 SQVTM, CDR2 ANQGSEA. This CDR3 spans 14 amino acids. The CDR3 sequence is CSGILAGGPNEQFF. CDR3 nucleotides: TGCAGCGGAATTCTAGCGGGAGGGCCAAATGAGCAGTTCTTC.

This clonotype occurred once. The rearrangement links TRBV9 to TRBJ2-3; the D is unclear. The CDR3 totals 17 residues. Germline V gene lookup returns CDR1 SGDLS and CDR2 YYNGEE. The ends were cut back, 0 bases at V and 0 bases at J, with 14 bases in the middle. Written as DNA, the CDR3 is TGTGCCAGCAGCGTAGCCGGAGCGTCCCGAAGCACAGATACGCAGTATTTT. This sequence encodes CASSVAGASRSTDTQYF.

The V gene is TRBV10-3, the J gene TRBJ1-2; 7 positions match TRBD1. The CDR3 is made up of 16 amino acids. Germline V gives CDR1 ENHRY, CDR2 SYGVKD. Germline trimming cut 0 bases from V and 1 base from J; bases unmatched to any gene: 5. The DNA of the CDR3 is TGTGCCATCAGTGAGTCGACAGGGACGATTAACTATGGCTACACCTTC. Translated, it gives CAISESTGTINYGYTF.

The rearrangement joins TRBV7-6 to TRBJ2-1; weak D call: TRBD2 (5 bases). The germline V gene has CDR1 SGHVS and CDR2 FNYEAQ. The CDR3 is 11 residues long. Between the trimmed V and J ends, which lost 5 bases and 9 bases, there was a span of 8 bases. The DNA for the CDR3 is TGTGCCAGCAGCGAGGCGGGTGAGCAGTTCTTC. Translation gives CASSEAGEQFF.

For this clonotype: Compared with germline, one end of the junction differs, possibly owing to a read error. J is TRBJ2-5 and V is TRBV7-7, with D hard to call. The CDR3 is 15 residues long. The germline V gene encodes CDR1 SSHAT and CDR2 FNYEAQ (reference sequence). The CDR3 sequence is CASSLGNLYQETQYF. The CDR3 region has the DNA TGTGCTAGCAGCTTAGGTAACCTGTACCAAGAGACCCAGTACTTC. Supplemented by reference TRBV7-7 and TRBJ2-5, the full variable domain reads GAGVSQSPRYKVTKRGQDVTLRCDPISSHATLYWYQQALGQGPEFLTYFNYEAQPDKSGLPSDRFSAERPEGSISTLTIQRTEQRDSAMYRCASSLGNLYQETQYFGPGTRLLVL.

Only a few counts were recorded for this clonotype. CDR3 in DNA: TGTGCCAGCAGCTTCCGGGGGGGGAACTTCAATGAGCAGTTCTTC. This encodes CASSFRGGNFNEQFF. The gene calls are TRBV7-3 and TRBJ2-1; TRBD2 agrees at 8 bases. CDR1 is SGHTA, CDR2 FQGTGA, per germline. Germline trimming cut 3 bases from V and 6 bases from J; bases unmatched to any gene: 7. This CDR3 region has 15 residues.

The chain carries TRBV29-1 and TRBJ2-1, with D possibly matching TRBD2 (7 bases). V lost 4 bases to trimming and J lost 3 bases, with 16 bases between them. The CDR3 runs to 15 residues. Germline-derived CDR1 and CDR2 are SQVTM and ANQGSEA. Here the CDR3 DNA reads TGCAGCGTTGGGGGCCGGGGAGGGGGCTACAATGAGCAGTTCTTC. Protein product: CSVGGRGGGYNEQFF.

At least ten counts were recorded for this clonotype. The genes are TRBV18 and TRBJ1-6; TRBD1 agrees at 7 bases. Germline trimming cut 4 bases from V and 9 bases from J; bases unmatched to any gene: 12. The germline V gene has CDR1 KGHSH and CDR2 LQKENI. The CDR3 is 16 amino acids. The CDR3 sequence: CASSLKGASSGSPLHF. In DNA form, the CDR3 reads TGTGCCAGCTCACTTAAGGGGGCGTCTAGTGGTTCACCCCTCCACTTT.

The chain carries TRBV19 and TRBJ2-7; D is perhaps TRBD1 (5 bases). The end of the DNA fits TRBJ2-5 better, so the J call may be wrong. Per germline, CDR1 LNHDA and CDR2 SQIVND (reference sequence). The CDR3 is made up of 14 amino acids. The CDR3 coding sequence is TGTGCCAGTAGTCCCACGGACATCCTTCGGACCCAGTACTTC. It yields the protein CASSPTDILRTQYF.

V is TRBV12-3 or TRBV12-4 and J is TRBJ1-5; 7 positions agree with TRBD1. There are 9 residues in the CDR3. V lost 9 bases to trimming and J lost 14 bases; unmatched junction nucleotides: 4. The CDR3 region is CASTTGEHF. The CDR3 DNA sequence: TGTGCCAGTACAACAGGGGAGCATTTT.

Only a few counts were recorded for this clonotype. The V gene is TRBV6-2 or TRBV6-3, the J gene TRBJ1-2; D is ambiguous. Germline loops: CDR1 MNHEY, CDR2 SVGEGT. The ends were cut back, 9 bases at V and 4 bases at J, with 9 bases in the middle. The CDR3 is made up of 11 amino acids. CDR3 in amino acids: CASTAAYGYTF. The CDR3 DNA reads TGTGCCAGTACAGCCGCCTATGGCTACACCTTC.

The chain employs TRBV6-6 and TRBJ1-1; no reliable D call. The CDR3 loop spans 12 amino acids. Germline lookup yields CDR1 MNHNY and CDR2 SVGAGI (reference sequence). V was cut by 2 bases and J by 6 bases, with 7 bases left in between. CDR3 in DNA: TGTGCCAGCAGTTACGCCGCGGCTGAAGCTTTCTTT. Residues: CASSYAAAEAFF.

V and J are TRBV7-9 and TRBJ2-4, with TRBD2 matching 13 bases. The J call may not be correct, given that the DNA end is closer to TRBJ2-7. CDR3 length: 15 amino acids. Germline loops: CDR1 SEHNR, CDR2 FQNEAQ (reference sequence). The CDR3 sequence: CASSLQTSGRYEQYF. The CDR3 nucleotides are TGTGCCAGCAGCTTACAGACTAGCGGGAGGTACGAGCAGTACTTC.

The chain couples TRBV5-1 to TRBJ2-1; 13 nucleotides match TRBD2. This CDR3 contains 14 residues. Germline CDR1 SGHRS, CDR2 YFSETQ. J was trimmed by 9 bases and V by 5 bases; bases with no gene match: 5. This CDR3 is CASRLAGGPSEQFF. CDR3 nucleotides: TGCGCCAGCAGACTAGCGGGGGGGCCCAGTGAGCAGTTCTTC.

In its sample, this clonotype was seen a few times. This chain joins TRBV7-2 and TRBJ2-5, with D possibly being TRBD1 or TRBD2 (5 bases each). This CDR3 region has 19 residues. Trimming cost V 5 bases and J 4 bases, with 29 bases left between them. The germline CDR1 and CDR2 sequences are SGHTA and FQGNSA. CDR3 loop: CASSPKLAGTRPYPETQYF. As DNA, the CDR3 is TGTGCCAGCAGCCCGAAACTTGCCGGGACCAGGCCCTACCCAGAGACCCAGTACTTC.

The chain has TRBV5-8 and TRBJ2-5, with D possibly being TRBD2 (5 bases). The germline V gene has CDR1 SGHTS and CDR2 YDEGEE. V was pared by 1 base and J by 11 bases, with 15 bases between. The CDR3 length is 13 residues. In DNA form, the CDR3 reads TGTGCCAGCAGCTTGCGGCGGGCCGCGAGGCAGTACTTC. Protein sequence: CASSLRRAARQYF.

V and J are TRBV7-8 and TRBJ2-7; D not resolved. Germline V gene data show CDR1 as SGHVS and CDR2 as FQNEAQ. V lost 3 bases to trimming and J lost 7 bases, with 13 bases between them. CDR3 length equals 13 residues. CDR3 nucleotides: TGTGCCAGCAGCTTTACACCTTCCCGGGAGCAGTACTTC. Its translation: CASSFTPSREQYF.

The chain couples TRBV12-3 or TRBV12-4 to TRBJ2-7; D is possibly TRBD1 or TRBD2 (5 bases each). The CDR3 is 15 residues long. V shed 3 bases and J shed 6 bases, with 18 bases lying between them. CDR3 sequence reads: CASSFDWLGVGEQYF. As DNA, the CDR3 is TGTGCCAGCAGTTTCGACTGGCTGGGGGTCGGCGAGCAGTACTTC.

This clonotype came up once. This chain connects TRBV5-6 to TRBJ2-7; D unresolved. This CDR3 spans 13 amino acids. V lost 4 bases to trimming and J lost 6 bases, with 14 bases between them. Germline V gene sequence: CDR1 SGHDT, CDR2 YYEEEE. This CDR3 is CASSLPPVFEQYF. In nucleotides, the CDR3 is TGTGCCAGCAGCCTACCCCCCGTTTTCGAGCAGTACTTC.

This chain joins TRBV5-1 and TRBJ1-1; 7 nucleotides line up with TRBD1. The CDR3 contains 14 residues. Germline V gene sequence: CDR1 SGHRS, CDR2 YFSETQ. V shed 9 bases and J 3 bases; nucleotides not matched to a gene: 11. The CDR3 bases are TGCGCCACCAACCGAGGCAGGGGGGACACTGAAGCTTTCTTT. It is translated as CATNRGRGDTEAFF.

This clonotype was seen a handful of times. The chain uses TRBV2 and TRBJ2-1; D not resolved. The CDR3 totals 13 residues. V was shortened by 3 bases and J by 3 bases, with 6 bases between the two germline ends. Germline CDR1 SNHLY, CDR2 FYNNEI. CDR3 loop: CASSETSYNEQFF. For the CDR3, the DNA is TGTGCCAGCAGTGAGACCAGCTACAATGAGCAGTTCTTC.

This chain links TRBV5-1 with TRBJ2-5; possible D gene TRBD2, 6 bases. This CDR3 is built from 15 residues. V dropped 1 base and J dropped 4 bases, with 14 bases sitting between them. Germline values: CDR1 SGHRS, CDR2 YFSETQ. CDR3 sequence: CASSLMKGRRETQYF. The CDR3 DNA sequence: TGCGCCAGCAGCTTGATGAAGGGGAGGCGAGAGACCCAGTACTTC.